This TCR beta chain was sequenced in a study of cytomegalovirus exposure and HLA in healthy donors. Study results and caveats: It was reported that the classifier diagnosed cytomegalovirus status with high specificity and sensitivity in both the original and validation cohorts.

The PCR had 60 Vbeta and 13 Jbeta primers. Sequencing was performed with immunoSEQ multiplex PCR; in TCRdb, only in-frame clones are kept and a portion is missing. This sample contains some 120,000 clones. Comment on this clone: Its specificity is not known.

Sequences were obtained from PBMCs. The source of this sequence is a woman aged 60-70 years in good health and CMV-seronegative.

CDR3 nucleotides: TGTGCCAGCAGCTTCGGGACTAGTGGGGAGACCCAGTACTTC. Translation: CASSFGTSGETQYF. This sequence joins TRBV5-4 and TRBJ2-5; 8 bases map to TRBD2. The CDR3 extends over 14 amino acids. V was pared by 2 bases and J by 5 bases, with 5 bases of the junction left unmatched. Looked up from germline, CDR1 is SGHNT and CDR2 is YYREEE (reference sequence).